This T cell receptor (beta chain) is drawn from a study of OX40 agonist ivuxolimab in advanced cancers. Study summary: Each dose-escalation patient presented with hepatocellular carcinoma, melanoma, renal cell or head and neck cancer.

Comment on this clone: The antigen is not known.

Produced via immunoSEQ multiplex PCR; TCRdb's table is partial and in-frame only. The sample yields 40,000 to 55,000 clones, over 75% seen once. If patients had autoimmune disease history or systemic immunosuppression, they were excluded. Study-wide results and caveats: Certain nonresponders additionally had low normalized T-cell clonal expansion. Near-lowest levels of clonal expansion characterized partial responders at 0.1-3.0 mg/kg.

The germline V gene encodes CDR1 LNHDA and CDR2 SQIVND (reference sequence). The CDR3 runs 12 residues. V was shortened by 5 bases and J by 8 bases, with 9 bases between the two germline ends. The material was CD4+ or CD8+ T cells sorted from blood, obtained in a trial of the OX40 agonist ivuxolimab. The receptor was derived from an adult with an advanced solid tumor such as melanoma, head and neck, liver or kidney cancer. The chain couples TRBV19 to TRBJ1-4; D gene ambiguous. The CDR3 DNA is TGTGCCAGTAGTCCTGATCAGGAAAAACTGTTTTTT. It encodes CASSPDQEKLFF.